This T cell receptor beta chain comes out of a study of T cell responses to AZD1222 COVID-19 vaccine. On this clone: Its matching antigen is unknown.

TCRdb keeps only in-frame clones here, not all; method: immunoSEQ multiplex PCR. The table records 150,000 or so clones, about nine tenths of them present only once. Study outcomes and limitations: Clonal diversity was possibly underestimated, and white British individuals and females predominated among donors. When two AZD1222 doses had been given, Spike-specific TCR breadth and depth rose.

In germline, CDR1 is MNHEY, CDR2 SMNVEV (reference sequence). The CDR3 consists of 14 residues. V was clipped by 2 bases and J by 7 bases, with 11 bases between them. The specimen comprised peripheral blood, sampled on day 0 of AZD1222 vaccination. This TCR was recovered from an adult in good health. V is TRBV27 and J is TRBJ1-4, with D unresolved. The CDR3 sequence: CASSLSPGFEKLFF. The CDR3 nucleotides are TGTGCCAGCAGTTTAAGCCCCGGATTTGAAAAACTGTTTTTT.